This is a list of T cell receptor beta chains from one sample in a study of T cell responses to AZD1222 COVID-19 vaccine. The method was immunoSEQ multiplex PCR; TCRdb's version includes in-frame clones alone and lacks a portion of them. In the table there are approximately 89,000 clones, approximately 91% of which are singletons. Sequencing used peripheral blood, obtained on day 0 of AZD1222 vaccination. The receptors shown here come from an adult in good health. CDR3s include the opening cysteine and the closing phenylalanine or tryptophan. The D gene is left open where the match is weak. Clone size is not always given. Where it is, it says once, few, many or a class for expanded clones.

d_gene: TRBD1
abundance: .
v_gene: TRBV19
j_gene: TRBJ1-4
CDR3aa: CASSRGLTGGEGEKLFF
CDR3nt: TGTGCCAGTAGTCGAGGCCTTACAGGGGGCGAGGGTGAAAAACTGTTTTTT

d_gene: .
abundance: .
v_gene: TRBV27
j_gene: TRBJ1-1
CDR3aa: CASRADRTNTEAFF
CDR3nt: TGTGCCAGCAGGGCAGACAGGACGAACACTGAAGCTTTCTTT

d_gene: TRBD2
abundance: once
v_gene: TRBV4-1
j_gene: TRBJ2-3
CDR3aa: CASSQDGGAQDTQYF
CDR3nt: TGCGCCAGCAGCCAAGACGGGGGGGCCCAGGATACGCAGTATTTT

d_gene: .
abundance: .
v_gene: TRBV19
j_gene: TRBJ2-7
CDR3aa: CASSIDLSSSYEQYF
CDR3nt: TGTGCCAGTAGTATAGATCTATCTAGCTCCTACGAGCAGTACTTC

d_gene: TRBD2
abundance: .
v_gene: TRBV4-2
j_gene: TRBJ2-1
CDR3aa: CASSQAGGGTYNEQFF
CDR3nt: TGTGCCAGCAGCCAAGCGGGCGGGGGGACCTACAATGAGCAGTTCTTC

d_gene: .
abundance: .
v_gene: TRBV7-2
j_gene: TRBJ2-7
CDR3aa: CASSLSSGLQYEQYF
CDR3nt: TGTGCCAGCAGCCTAAGTTCGGGTTTACAGTACGAGCAGTACTTC

d_gene: .
abundance: few
v_gene: TRBV6-6
j_gene: TRBJ2-2
CDR3aa: CASSGQGDTGELFF
CDR3nt: TGTGCCAGCAGTGGGCAGGGCGACACCGGGGAGCTGTTTTTT

d_gene: .
abundance: .
v_gene: TRBV3-1/TRBV3-2
j_gene: TRBJ2-5
CDR3aa: CASSHFDREETQYF
CDR3nt: TGTGCCAGCAGCCACTTCGACCGAGAAGAGACCCAGTACTTC

d_gene: .
abundance: .
v_gene: TRBV7-2
j_gene: TRBJ1-2
CDR3aa: CASSLAPQGYGYTF
CDR3nt: TGTGCCAGCAGCTTAGCGCCGCAGGGATATGGCTACACCTTC

d_gene: TRBD1
abundance: .
v_gene: TRBV4-2
j_gene: TRBJ1-3
CDR3aa: CASSHVGQGAINTIYF
CDR3nt: TGTGCCAGCAGCCATGTTGGACAGGGGGCGATAAACACCATATATTTT

d_gene: .
abundance: .
v_gene: TRBV5-4
j_gene: TRBJ2-1
CDR3aa: CASSSDGRAGNEQFF
CDR3nt: TGTGCCAGCAGCAGCGACGGTCGGGCGGGCAATGAGCAGTTCTTC

d_gene: .
abundance: .
v_gene: TRBV6-1
j_gene: TRBJ2-2
CDR3aa: CASSENGVRNTGELFF
CDR3nt: TGTGCCAGCAGTGAAAATGGGGTTAGGAACACCGGGGAGCTGTTTTTT

d_gene: .
abundance: .
v_gene: TRBV5-1
j_gene: TRBJ2-3
CDR3aa: CASSLGRGDITDTQYF
CDR3nt: TGCGCCAGCAGCTTGGGACGGGGGGACATCACAGATACGCAGTATTTT

d_gene: TRBD2
abundance: .
v_gene: TRBV5-1
j_gene: TRBJ2-2
CDR3aa: CASSPKQGLAGFTGELFF
CDR3nt: TGCGCCAGCAGCCCGAAGCAGGGACTAGCGGGGTTCACCGGGGAGCTGTTTTTT

d_gene: TRBD1
abundance: .
v_gene: TRBV4-1
j_gene: TRBJ1-2
CDR3aa: CASSQGDRGHGYTF
CDR3nt: TGCGCCAGCAGCCAAGGTGACAGGGGGCACGGCTACACCTTC

d_gene: TRBD2
abundance: .
v_gene: TRBV7-9
j_gene: TRBJ2-6
CDR3aa: CASSASGGRGANVLTF
CDR3nt: TGTGCCAGCAGCGCCTCGGGGGGGCGAGGGGCCAACGTCCTGACTTTC

d_gene: .
abundance: .
v_gene: TRBV4-1
j_gene: TRBJ1-5
CDR3aa: CASSQVTGNQPQHF
CDR3nt: TGCGCCAGCAGCCAAGTTACAGGGAATCAGCCCCAGCATTTT

d_gene: TRBD1
abundance: .
v_gene: TRBV7-2
j_gene: TRBJ1-3
CDR3aa: CASSLAGTASFSGNTIYF
CDR3nt: TGTGCCAGCAGCTTAGCCGGGACAGCCTCCTTCTCTGGAAACACCATATATTTT

d_gene: TRBD1
abundance: .
v_gene: TRBV28
j_gene: TRBJ1-2
CDR3aa: CASSYRGGYGYTF
CDR3nt: TGTGCCAGCAGCTACAGGGGCGGGTATGGCTACACCTTC

d_gene: TRBD1
abundance: .
v_gene: TRBV5-1
j_gene: TRBJ1-1
CDR3aa: CASSWRQGGTEAFF
CDR3nt: TGCGCCAGCAGCTGGAGACAGGGGGGGACTGAAGCTTTCTTT

d_gene: .
abundance: .
v_gene: TRBV6-6
j_gene: TRBJ1-2
CDR3aa: CASLTRDGANYGYTF
CDR3nt: TGTGCCAGCCTTACACGGGACGGAGCTAACTATGGCTACACCTTC

d_gene: .
abundance: .
v_gene: TRBV15
j_gene: TRBJ2-2
CDR3aa: CATSRDRARPLMVAGELFF
CDR3nt: TGTGCCACCAGCAGAGATCGGGCCAGGCCACTCATGGTCGCCGGGGAGCTGTTTTTT

d_gene: .
abundance: .
v_gene: TRBV6-1
j_gene: TRBJ2-6
CDR3aa: CASSEGGASGANVLTF
CDR3nt: TGTGCCAGCAGTGAAGGGGGGGCCTCTGGGGCCAACGTCCTGACTTTC